These 29 T cell receptor beta chains came from one sample sequenced in a study of blood T cell repertoires in COVID-19. Profiled with immunoSEQ multiplex PCR; TCRdb holds only in-frame clones, not every one. Of some 370,000 clones listed, around 90% are singletons. Sequencing was carried out using peripheral blood. Receptor source: a man between 18 and 29 years old with active or convalescent COVID-19.

This chain connects TRBV7-6 to TRBJ2-2; 8 nucleotides align to TRBD2. This CDR3 contains 16 residues. Germline trimming cut 0 bases from V and 7 bases from J; bases unmatched to any gene: 7. CDR1 is SGHVS, CDR2 FNYEAQ, per germline. In DNA form, the CDR3 reads TGTGCCAGCAGCTTAGCGCCCGGGACTAGTGGCGGGGAGCTGTTTTTT. Translating it yields CASSLAPGTSGGELFF.

The V and J genes are TRBV5-5 and TRBJ1-1; D perhaps matches TRBD1 (6 bases). The V end lost 0 bases, the J end lost 4 bases, and 10 bases lay between the germline ends. The germline gives CDR1 SGHKS, CDR2 YYEKEE (reference sequence). There are 14 residues in the CDR3. As DNA, the CDR3 is TGTGCCAGCAGCTTGGGCACAGGGAGCACTGAAGCTTTCTTT. Protein sequence: CASSLGTGSTEAFF. Full variable domain (missing parts from reference TRBV5-5 and TRBJ1-1): DAGVTQSPTHLIKTRGQQVTLRCSPISGHKSVSWYQQVLGQGPQFIFQYYEKEERGRGNFPDRFSARQFPNYSSELNVNALLLGDSALYLCASSLGTGSTEAFFGQGTRLTVV.

About this clone itself: Other DNA sequences of this sample code for an identical CDR3. This sequence joins TRBV7-9 and TRBJ2-5, with D perhaps TRBD2 (6 bases). Germline V gene lookup returns CDR1 SEHNR and CDR2 FQNEAQ (reference sequence). V lost 1 base, J lost 3 bases, and 9 bases lay in between. The CDR3 has 14 residues. CDR3 nucleotide sequence: TGTGCCAGCAGCTTAGTGGGCGGGAAAGAGACCCAGTACTTC. This translates into CASSLVGGKETQYF.

The rearrangement links TRBV6-5 to TRBJ2-5, with D tentatively TRBD2 (5 bases). V lost 6 bases and J 1 base, leaving 12 bases between the germline ends. Germline CDR1 is MNHEY and CDR2 is SVGAGI. The CDR3 extends over 14 amino acids. The CDR3 region is CASRLGQLQETQYF. The CDR3 nucleotides read TGTGCCAGCAGACTAGGGCAGCTCCAAGAGACCCAGTACTTC.

The V and J genes are TRBV6-2 or TRBV6-3 and TRBJ2-5, with 9 bases fitting TRBD2. Germline CDR1 MNHEY, CDR2 SVGEGT. The V and J ends lost 2 bases and 4 bases, in that order; junction bases with no gene match: 5. The CDR3 is made up of 15 amino acids. The CDR3 DNA sequence: TGTGCCAGCAGTTACGGGACTAGCATAGCAGAGACCCAGTACTTC. It codes for CASSYGTSIAETQYF.

J is TRBJ2-7 and V is TRBV3-1 (or the pseudogene TRBV3-2); a possible D gene is TRBD2 (6 bases). The V end was cut by 0 bases, the J end by 8 bases, with 17 bases between. CDR3 size: 15 residues. Germline V gene sequence: CDR1 LGHDT, CDR2 YNNKEL (reference sequence). The CDR3 DNA sequence: TGTGCCAGCAGCCAAGATGAGGAAATGGAGGGCAAGCAGTACTTC. It yields the protein CASSQDEEMEGKQYF.

V gene TRBV7-3 combines with J gene TRBJ2-1; tentatively, D is TRBD2 (6 bases). V was pared by 4 bases and J by 9 bases, with 10 bases between. CDR1 and CDR2 (germline): SGHTA, FQGTGA. This CDR3 has 12 amino acids. The CDR3 protein is CASSWRGGEQFF. The CDR3 nucleotides are TGTGCCAGCAGCTGGAGGGGCGGTGAGCAGTTCTTC.

This chain links TRBV21-1 with TRBJ2-7; the DNA was not used to check the table's D call, TRBD2. TRBV21-1 is a pseudogene. The CDR3 is 12 amino acids. The CDR3 region is CASSKASDEQYF. CDR3 DNA: TGTGCCAGCAGCAAAGCAAGCGACGAGCAGTACTTC.

The chain couples TRBV5-1 to TRBJ1-6; 7 bases are a match to TRBD1. Germline V gene sequence: CDR1 SGHRS, CDR2 YFSETQ. The CDR3 is 16 residues long. The trim removed 0 bases at V and 4 bases at J, leaving 4 bases unmatched. The CDR3 reads CASSLAGQNYNSPLHF. For the CDR3, the DNA is TGCGCCAGCAGCTTGGCGGGACAGAATTATAATTCACCCCTCCACTTT. Full variable domain (missing parts from reference TRBV5-1 and TRBJ1-6): KAGVTQTPRYLIKTRGQQVTLSCSPISGHRSVSWYQQTPGQGLQFLFEYFSETQRNKGNFPGRFSGRQFSNSRSEMNVSTLELGDSALYLCASSLAGQNYNSPLHFGNGTRLTVT.

The chain couples TRBV6-5 to TRBJ1-4, with D tentatively TRBD1 (6 bases). This CDR3 has 15 residues. Deletions cut 6 bases from V and 4 bases from J, with 15 bases between. Germline lookup yields CDR1 MNHEY and CDR2 SVGAGI. The chain's CDR3 is CASRGGTGFNEKLFF. DNA of the CDR3: TGTGCCAGCAGAGGTGGCACAGGGTTTAATGAAAAACTGTTTTTT.

The chain has TRBV6-5 and TRBJ1-1; D is unclear. The V end lost 5 bases, the J end lost 1 base, and 11 bases lay between the germline ends. Per the germline V gene, CDR1 is MNHEY and CDR2 is SVGAGI. This CDR3 region has 14 residues. CDR3 DNA: TGTGCCAGCAGTCGCATGGGAGAGAACACTGAAGCTTTCTTT. It is translated as CASSRMGENTEAFF.

The chain couples TRBV5-1 to TRBJ1-3; unclear D gene. The germline CDR1 and CDR2 sequences are SGHRS and YFSETQ. This CDR3 spans 14 amino acids. Trimming left V 0 bases short and J 2 bases short, with 6 bases between. The CDR3 region has the DNA TGCGCCAGCAGCTTGGATACAACTGGAAACACCATATATTTT. It specifies CASSLDTTGNTIYF.

The chain employs TRBV11-2 and TRBJ1-1; D is undetermined. V shed 5 bases and J shed 4 bases, with 14 bases lying between them. The CDR3 sequence is 14 residues long. CDR1 is SGHAT, CDR2 FQNNGV, per germline. As DNA, the CDR3 is TGTGCCAGCAGCCCCGGGAAGGGTGGCACTGAAGCTTTCTTT. This codes for CASSPGKGGTEAFF. The full variable domain, with the rest looked up from reference TRBV11-2 and TRBJ1-1, is EAGVAQSPRYKIIEKRQSVAFWCNPISGHATLYWYQQILGQGPKLLIQFQNNGVVDDSQLPKDRFSAERLKGVDSTLKIQPAKLEDSAVYLCASSPGKGGTEAFFGQGTRLTVV.

The chain carries TRBV3-1 (or the pseudogene TRBV3-2) and TRBJ1-2; unclear D gene. The CDR3 contains 16 residues. V was pared by 1 base and J by 4 bases, with 16 bases between. The germline V gene has CDR1 LGHDT and CDR2 YNNKEL (reference sequence). CDR3 DNA sequence: TGTGCCAGCAGCCAAGCCCGCGCGGGTCAGATCTATGGCTACACCTTC. Translation: CASSQARAGQIYGYTF.

This chain connects TRBV11-2 to TRBJ1-6, with D possibly being TRBD1 (5 bases). V was trimmed by 3 bases and J by 9 bases, leaving 12 bases between them. The CDR3 extends over 14 amino acids. Germline V gene data show CDR1 as SGHAT and CDR2 as FQNNGV. CDR3 loop: CASSLFQGISPLHF. The CDR3 coding sequence is TGTGCCAGCAGCTTGTTTCAGGGTATTTCACCCCTCCACTTT.

The chain links TRBV11-1 to TRBJ1-1, with TRBD1 matching 7 bases. The CDR3 loop spans 14 amino acids. CDR1 SGHAT and CDR2 FQDESV come from the germline V gene (reference sequence). J lost 0 bases, V lost 5 bases, and 3 bases had no gene match. This CDR3 is CASSRGQLNTEAFF. The CDR3 region has the DNA TGTGCCAGCAGCCGGGGACAGTTGAACACTGAAGCTTTCTTT.

The chain is built from TRBV19 and TRBJ2-7; 7 bases match TRBD2. Unmatched junction bases numbered 5, after V lost 4 bases and J lost 2 bases. There are 14 residues in the CDR3. From germline, CDR1 is LNHDA and CDR2 SQIVND (reference sequence). The CDR3 loop reads CASSKQRGAYEQYF. CDR3 sequence (DNA): TGTGCCAGTAGTAAACAACGGGGGGCCTACGAGCAGTACTTC.

The rearrangement joins TRBV6-5 to TRBJ1-2; no clear D gene. CDR3 length: 16 residues. Trimming took off 4 bases at V and 1 base at J, with 16 bases between the two ends. The germline V gene has CDR1 MNHEY and CDR2 SVGAGI. As DNA, the CDR3 is TGTGCCAGCAGTTCCCTACGGCGAGGAGATAACTATGGCTACACCTTC. Its translation is CASSSLRRGDNYGYTF.

This clone was recorded once. The chain combines TRBV9 with TRBJ1-4, with 7 bases that match TRBD1. This CDR3 spans 14 amino acids. V trimming: 3 bases; J trimming: 8 bases; junction bases outside the gene matches: 7. In germline, CDR1 is SGDLS, CDR2 YYNGEE. The CDR3 nucleotides read TGTGCCAGCAGCGCCGGGACAGCTGGGGAAAAACTGTTTTTT. Translated: CASSAGTAGEKLFF.

This chain connects TRBV28 to TRBJ2-1, with 9 nucleotides matching TRBD2. Germline CDR1 MDHEN, CDR2 SYDVKM. This CDR3 region has 15 residues. V was clipped by 6 bases and J by 9 bases; unmatched bases: 12. The CDR3 sequence is CASSVPAGGAGEQFF. The CDR3 DNA is TGTGCCAGCAGCGTACCGGCGGGGGGGGCGGGTGAGCAGTTCTTC. The complete variable domain, with remaining parts taken from reference TRBV28 and TRBJ2-1, reads DVKVTQSSRYLVKRTGEKVFLECVQDMDHENMFWYRQDPGLGLRLIYFSYDVKMKEKGDIPEGYSVSREKKERFSLILESASTNQTSMYLCASSVPAGGAGEQFFGPGTRLTVL.

A single count supports this clone. CDR3 DNA sequence: TGCGCCAGCAGCCAAGACGCTAGGAGGGACTACAATGAGCAGTTCTTC. It codes for CASSQDARRDYNEQFF. V usage is TRBV4-3 and J usage is TRBJ2-1, with D tentatively TRBD2 (6 bases). Germline-derived CDR1 and CDR2 are LGHNA and YSLEER. The CDR3 consists of 16 residues. V was cut by 0 bases and J by 3 bases, with 12 bases left in between.

The chain joins TRBV7-9 to TRBJ1-4, with a tentative D call TRBD1 (6 bases). From germline, CDR1 is SEHNR and CDR2 FQNEAQ (reference sequence). Trimming shortened V by 8 bases and J by 4 bases, and 17 bases separated the two germline ends. This CDR3 is built from 15 residues. CDR3 nucleotides: TGTGCCAGCTCCCTTTGGGGGGGCCGTAATGAAAAACTGTTTTTT. Protein sequence: CASSLWGGRNEKLFF.

This chain connects TRBV24-1 to TRBJ1-4, with 9 positions matching TRBD1. J lost 8 bases, V lost 0 bases, and 12 bases had no gene match. The CDR3 is 18 amino acids. CDR1 is KGHDR, CDR2 SFDVKD, per germline. The CDR3 region is CATSDLDLYRDRDEKLFF. Written as DNA, the CDR3 is TGTGCCACCAGTGATTTGGACCTTTACCGGGACAGGGACGAAAAACTGTTTTTT.

This clone has just one count. The genes are TRBV2 and TRBJ1-4, with 8 bases identical to TRBD1. V trimming: 6 bases; J trimming: 7 bases; junction bases outside the gene matches: 10. Germline V lookup: CDR1 SNHLY, CDR2 FYNNEI. The length of the CDR3 is 15 residues. The DNA of the CDR3 is TGTGCCAGCAGAAACGGACAGGGCGTGTCTGAAAAACTGTTTTTT. Its translation: CASRNGQGVSEKLFF.

V is TRBV9 and J is TRBJ2-2, with 8 bases lining up with TRBD2. V lost 2 bases to trimming and J lost 6 bases; unmatched junction nucleotides: 6. The germline CDR1 and CDR2 sequences are SGDLS and YYNGEE. The CDR3 runs to 15 residues. The CDR3: CASSVGTRGSGELFF. In nucleotides, the CDR3 is TGTGCCAGCAGCGTGGGGACTAGGGGCTCCGGGGAGCTGTTTTTT.

The chain uses TRBV15 and TRBJ1-2, with a possible D match to TRBD1 (5 bases). CDR1 is LNHNV and CDR2 is YYDKDF in the germline V gene (reference sequence). The CDR3 is made up of 17 amino acids. Trimming took off 0 bases at V and 8 bases at J, with 22 bases between the two ends. The CDR3 nucleotides are TGTGCCACCAGCAGAGATCGGGTCCCCCCGGGGGGTACAGGCTACACCTTC. Protein: CATSRDRVPPGGTGYTF.

V is TRBV7-9 and J is TRBJ2-7, with 7 bases that match TRBD1. Germline V gives CDR1 SEHNR, CDR2 FQNEAQ (reference sequence). J was trimmed by 6 bases and V by 4 bases; bases with no gene match: 3. The CDR3 contains 12 residues. The CDR3 DNA is TGTGCCAGCAGCTCACAGGGGTCCGAGCAGTACTTC. This encodes CASSSQGSEQYF.

The chain employs TRBV12-5 and TRBJ2-1, with 9 bases identical to TRBD1. Germline CDR1 reads LGHNT; CDR2 reads FRNRAP. The CDR3 covers 15 residues. V lost 7 bases, J lost 8 bases, and 12 bases stayed unmatched. The CDR3 sequence: CASATDRGRPDEQFF. CDR3 nucleotides: TGTGCTAGTGCCACGGACAGGGGAAGACCGGATGAGCAGTTCTTC.

This chain uses TRBV19 with TRBJ1-3; D might be TRBD1 (6 bases). CDR1 and CDR2 (germline): LNHDA, SQIVND (reference sequence). The CDR3 runs to 14 residues. V lost 9 bases and J 4 bases, leaving 16 bases between the germline ends. The CDR3 is CASRQALRGNTIYF. CDR3 nucleotide sequence: TGTGCCAGCCGACAGGCCCTAAGGGGAAACACCATATATTTT.